This TCR beta chain was retrieved from a study of Ad26.COV2.S vaccination and SARS-CoV-2 variants. Across the study: Enrolled in COV1001, the donor was in the Ad26.COV2.S trial arm, which received the vaccine. In the study, Ad26.COV2.S was injected intramuscularly once, or twice 56 days apart.

Assay: immunoSEQ multiplex PCR; the TCRdb copy retains only in-frame clones and omits some. The sample records hundreds of thousands of clones, less than 90% being singletons. Treatment of the sample: roughly 18 received Ad26.COV2.S at low or high dose, single or two shots; 5 received placebo; per-sample allocation not given. Sampling occurred on day 63 after the first vaccine or placebo injection. Germline CDR1 is MNHEY and CDR2 is SMNVEV (reference sequence). This CDR3 contains 11 residues. V dropped 8 bases and J dropped 7 bases, with 9 bases sitting between them. Sample: peripheral blood, taken in a trial of Ad26.COV2.S vaccine versus placebo. V usage is TRBV27 and J usage is TRBJ2-1, with D unresolved. The sequence was obtained from a person aged 18-60 years who received the Ad26.COV2.S COVID-19 vaccine or a placebo. DNA for the CDR3: TGTGCCAGCTCTCTGGGGAATGAGCAGTTCTTC. It translates to CASSLGNEQFF.